This record looks at one TCR beta chain sequence and its context. This specimen comes from a study of cytomegalovirus exposure and HLA in healthy donors. This CDR3 spans 15 amino acids. V gave up 4 bases and J gave up 3 bases, with 16 bases separating them. Germline lookup yields CDR1 LGHNA and CDR2 YNFKEQ. 13 Jbeta primers and 60 Vbeta primers were used for the PCR. TCRdb's table, derived via immunoSEQ multiplex PCR, lists solely in-frame clones and lacks some. The sample shows 110,000 to 150,000 clones, 77% of them seen only once. The material sequenced was PBMCs. This TCR derives from a male donor in good health and CMV-seronegative. V is TRBV4-2 and J is TRBJ2-7; weak D call: TRBD2 (5 bases). In DNA form, the CDR3 reads TGTGCCAGCAGCCCCCTCCTACCGGGAAACTACGAGCAGTACTTC. It specifies CASSPLLPGNYEQYF.